This T cell receptor beta chain was profiled in a study of cytomegalovirus exposure and HLA in healthy donors. Points from the study as a whole: Among the most significant clusters, several appeared linked to common viral pathogens in a later analysis.

As for this clone: Its antigen is not identified.

The V and J ends lost 0 bases and 5 bases respectively, with 10 bases between them. The germline V gene has CDR1 ENHRY and CDR2 SYGVKD. CDR3 length equals 15 residues. In the PCR, 60 Vbeta and 13 Jbeta primers were used. Only in-frame clones appear in the TCRdb table, and some are missing; sequencing was by immunoSEQ multiplex PCR. This table holds approximately 40,000 clones, roughly 88% found once. Sequencing was carried out using PBMCs. The TCR was taken from a woman aged 40 to 50 in good health and CMV-seropositive. The rearrangement joins TRBV10-3 to TRBJ2-2; D might be TRBD1 (5 bases). The CDR3 region is CAISESWQGTGELFF. CDR3 bases: TGTGCCATCAGTGAGTCGTGGCAGGGTACCGGGGAGCTGTTTTTT.